The clone carrying this T cell receptor (beta chain) was picked up a small number of times. This record comes from a study of T cell responses to AZD1222 COVID-19 vaccine. The protocol was immunoSEQ multiplex PCR, while the TCRdb copy is restricted to in-frame clones and leaves out a portion. The sample contains roughly 99,000 clones, under 95% of which appear only once. Specimen: peripheral blood, collected on day 0 of AZD1222 vaccination. This receptor was identified in an adult in good health.

CDR3 DNA: TGTGCCAGCAGTTACCAGCCGAGCTCCTATAATTCACCCCTCCACTTT. Encoded protein: CASSYQPSSYNSPLHF. This sequence joins TRBV6-2 or TRBV6-3 and TRBJ1-6; D unclear. CDR1 is MNHEY and CDR2 is SVGEGT in the germline V gene. This CDR3 spans 16 amino acids. The ends were cut back, 2 bases at V and 0 bases at J, with 8 bases in the middle.